A single sample is the source of the 3 T cell receptor beta chains below, sequenced in a study of shared clonotypes between healthy human individuals. TCRdb keeps only in-frame clones here, not all; method: immunoSEQ multiplex PCR. The sample has about 2.1 million clones; about 93% are singletons. Naive CD8 cells lacked CD45RO and underwent positive selection for CCR7, leaving out terminally differentiated effector memory CD45RA+ cells. Material: naive CD8+ T cells from PBMCs. The receptors derive from a man younger than 35 in good health. Some clones in this sample may be carry-over from other donors' samples.

The chain has TRBV9 and TRBJ2-1; D call uncertain. There are 13 residues in the CDR3. Trimming stripped 2 bases from V and 9 bases from J, with 12 bases between. The germline CDR1 and CDR2 sequences are SGDLS and YYNGEE. The CDR3 is CASSVTLSVEQFF. For the CDR3, the DNA is TGTGCCAGCAGCGTGACCCTCAGCGTTGAGCAGTTCTTC.

The chain joins TRBV15 to TRBJ2-6; unclear D gene. Germline V CDR1 and CDR2: LNHNV, YYDKDF (reference sequence). CDR3 length: 15 amino acids. The V end lost 1 base, the J end lost 1 base, and 5 bases lay between the germline ends. The CDR3 DNA reads TGTGCCACCAGCAGAGCCCGTTCTGGGGCCAACGTCCTGACTTTC. Residues: CATSRARSGANVLTF.

The chain links TRBV20-1 to TRBJ1-2, with D tentatively TRBD1 (5 bases). The germline gives CDR1 DFQATT, CDR2 SNEGSKA (reference sequence). The CDR3 runs 11 residues. The ends were cut back, 0 bases at V and 8 bases at J, with 7 bases in the middle. The CDR3 here is CSAREWDGYTF. CDR3 DNA: TGCAGTGCTAGAGAGTGGGACGGCTACACCTTC.